The 26 T cell receptor beta chains reported below all come from one sample, sequenced in a study of blood T cell repertoires in COVID-19. Clones were read by immunoSEQ multiplex PCR, and TCRdb kept only the in-frame ones, dropping some. The sample shows roughly 150,000 clones, around 88% of them seen only once. The sample consisted of peripheral blood. The source is a human donor in a cohort sampled during active COVID-19.

This chain connects TRBV9 to TRBJ2-1, with 10 bases fitting TRBD2. The V and J ends lost 0 bases and 8 bases, in that order; junction bases with no gene match: 8. The CDR3 runs to 16 residues. Germline V lookup: CDR1 SGDLS, CDR2 YYNGEE. In DNA, the CDR3 is TGTGCCAGCAGCGTAGTGGCTAGCGGGGGTTACTATGAGCAGTTCTTC. Its protein is CASSVVASGGYYEQFF.

V gene TRBV13 combines with J gene TRBJ2-7; perhaps TRBD2 as D (5 bases). The V gene's germline CDR1 is PRHDT and CDR2 FYEKMQ (reference sequence). V lost 5 bases to trimming and J lost 7 bases, with 18 bases between them. The length of the CDR3 is 14 residues. DNA of the CDR3: TGTGCCAGCAGCACCCCGGGATTACATGAGGAGCAGTACTTC. Protein product: CASSTPGLHEEQYF.

This clone was picked up a small number of times. This chain uses TRBV29-1 with TRBJ1-4; 11 bases are a match to TRBD1. V was pared by 7 bases and J by 8 bases, with 9 bases of the junction left unmatched. CDR3 size: 14 residues. Germline V gives CDR1 SQVTM, CDR2 ANQGSEA. CDR3 residues: CSARRTGGREKLFF. The CDR3 nucleotides are TGCAGCGCTCGAAGGACAGGGGGCAGGGAAAAACTGTTTTTT.

The rearrangement joins TRBV4-2 to TRBJ2-4, with TRBD1 matching over 8 bases. Germline CDR1 and CDR2: LGHNA and YNFKEQ. V shed 4 bases, J shed 4 bases, and the junction held 6 bases outside the gene matches. CDR3 size: 15 residues. The CDR3 nucleotides read TGTGCCAGCAGCCGGTTCGGGACAGGAAAAAACATTCAGTACTTC. Translation gives CASSRFGTGKNIQYF.

The chain is built from TRBV9 and TRBJ2-2; 8 nucleotides agree with TRBD2. Germline loops: CDR1 SGDLS, CDR2 YYNGEE. This CDR3 spans 13 amino acids. J lost 6 bases, V lost 3 bases, and 1 base had no gene match. The CDR3 region has the DNA TGTGCCAGCAGCGCGGGAGGGCCCGGGGAGCTGTTTTTT. Translated, it gives CASSAGGPGELFF.

This chain uses TRBV30 with TRBJ2-5; 9 nucleotides align to TRBD1. Germline loops: CDR1 GTSNPN, CDR2 SVGIG (reference sequence). This CDR3 comprises 14 residues. V shed 3 bases, J shed 6 bases, and the junction held 8 bases outside the gene matches. The CDR3 loop is CAWSSGQGRKTQYF. As DNA, the CDR3 is TGTGCCTGGAGCTCGGGACAGGGACGAAAGACCCAGTACTTC. Full variable domain (missing parts from reference TRBV30 and TRBJ2-5): SQTIHQWPATLVQPVGSPLSLECTVEGTSNPNLYWYRQAAGRGLQLLFYSVGIGQISSEVPQNLSASRPQDRQFILSSKKLLLSDSGFYLCAWSSGQGRKTQYFGPGTRLLVL.

This chain joins TRBV7-9 and TRBJ1-4, with a possible D match to TRBD1 (6 bases). CDR3 length equals 16 residues. The V end was cut by 6 bases, the J end by 1 base, with 15 bases between. CDR1 and CDR2 (germline): SEHNR, FQNEAQ (reference sequence). CDR3 in DNA: TGTGCCAGCAGTCCCAGCAGGGGACGAACTAATGAAAAACTGTTTTTT. It specifies CASSPSRGRTNEKLFF.

The chain is built from TRBV5-8 and TRBJ2-7, with unresolved D. Germline lookup yields CDR1 SGHTS and CDR2 YDEGEE. The CDR3 contains 11 residues. Trimming stripped 3 bases from V and 3 bases from J, with 4 bases between. The CDR3 DNA sequence: TGTGCCAGCAGCTCCATCTACGAGCAGTACTTC. It encodes CASSSIYEQYF. Combining the CDR3 with reference TRBV5-8 and TRBJ2-7 gives the whole variable domain EAGVTQSPTHLIKTRGQQATLRCSPISGHTSVYWYQQALGLGLQFLLWYDEGEERNRGNFPPRFSGRQFPNYSSELNVNALELEDSALYLCASSSIYEQYFGPGTRLTVT.

The V gene is TRBV7-2, the J gene TRBJ2-7; TRBD2 matches 15 bases. Germline V gives CDR1 SGHTA, CDR2 FQGNSA. CDR3 length: 16 amino acids. V was clipped by 1 base and J by 2 bases; unmatched bases: 0. CDR3 DNA sequence: TGTGCCAGCAGCTTAGGGACTAGCGGGGGGGCCTACGAGCAGTACTTC. This sequence encodes CASSLGTSGGAYEQYF. Together with reference TRBV7-2 and TRBJ2-7, the CDR3 gives the full variable domain: GAGVSQSPSNKVTEKGKDVELRCDPISGHTALYWYRQSLGQGLEFLIYFQGNSAPDKSGLPSDRFSAERTGGSVSTLTIQRTQQEDSAVYLCASSLGTSGGAYEQYFGPGTRLTVT.

CDR3 coding DNA: TGTGCCAGCAGCTACGCACAGTCCAATTCACCCCTCCACTTT. Its translation is CASSYAQSNSPLHF. The genes are TRBV7-2 and TRBJ1-6; D unclear. Germline CDR1 and CDR2: SGHTA and FQGNSA. Trimming took 4 bases from V and 7 from J, leaving 11 bases between them. The CDR3 contains 14 residues.

The V and J genes are TRBV24-1 and TRBJ1-1, with D perhaps TRBD1 (6 bases). Trimming pared 7 bases from V and 0 bases from J, leaving 14 bases between. The CDR3 is 15 amino acids. Germline V CDR1 and CDR2: KGHDR, SFDVKD. The CDR3 spells CATRTPGHLNTEAFF. DNA of the CDR3: TGTGCCACCAGAACTCCGGGACATCTGAACACTGAAGCTTTCTTT.

The chain recombines TRBV18 with TRBJ2-7; tentative D call: TRBD1 (6 bases). Germline-derived CDR1 and CDR2 are KGHSH and LQKENI. The CDR3 consists of 16 residues. Between the trimmed V and J ends, which lost 3 bases and 0 bases, there was a span of 15 bases. CDR3 nucleotide sequence: TGTGCCAGCTCACCCTTGGACAGTCCTAGCTCCTACGAGCAGTACTTC. Its protein is CASSPLDSPSSYEQYF.

V usage is TRBV5-5 and J usage is TRBJ2-3; 8 nucleotides line up with TRBD1. Losses at the gene ends were 5 bases for V and 2 bases for J; bases not matched to a gene: 13. There are 17 residues in the CDR3. Germline V lookup: CDR1 SGHKS, CDR2 YYEKEE (reference sequence). This CDR3 is CASSSSPYRGDTDTQYF. The CDR3 DNA reads as TGTGCCAGCAGTTCGAGCCCGTACAGGGGGGACACAGATACGCAGTATTTT.

The V and J genes are TRBV9 and TRBJ2-1; TRBD2 aligns across 8 bases. Germline CDR1 SGDLS, CDR2 YYNGEE. Trimming cost V 3 bases and J 4 bases; bases outside gene matches: 9. This CDR3 has 16 residues. The CDR3 sequence: CASSASTSGWYNEQFF. For the CDR3, the DNA is TGTGCCAGCAGCGCTTCAACTAGCGGTTGGTACAATGAGCAGTTCTTC.

The rearrangement links TRBV7-6 to TRBJ2-7; D may be TRBD1 (6 bases). This CDR3 spans 15 amino acids. Germline loops: CDR1 SGHVS, CDR2 FNYEAQ. Trimming cost V 0 bases and J 0 bases, with 9 bases left between them. The CDR3: CASSLAGGASYEQYF. The CDR3 region has the DNA TGTGCCAGCAGCTTAGCTGGGGGCGCCTCCTACGAGCAGTACTTC.

The chain joins TRBV3-1 (or the pseudogene TRBV3-2) to TRBJ2-1; no firm D call. CDR1 and CDR2 from the germline V gene are LGHDT and YNNKEL (reference sequence). V lost 2 bases and J 0 bases, leaving 5 bases between the germline ends. The CDR3 loop spans 14 amino acids. CDR3 region: CASSQRSSYNEQFF. The CDR3 region has the DNA TGTGCCAGCAGCCAACGGTCCTCCTACAATGAGCAGTTCTTC.

This sequence joins TRBV18 and TRBJ2-7, with 9 bases matching TRBD1. The CDR3 has 11 amino acids. V gave up 5 bases and J gave up 10 bases; unmatched junction bases: 3. Germline CDR1 and CDR2: KGHSH and LQKENI. For the CDR3, the DNA is TGTGCCAGCTCATCGGACAGGGGCCAGTACTTC. It encodes CASSSDRGQYF.

This chain links TRBV7-2 with TRBJ2-1, with 8 bases identical to TRBD2. Germline-derived CDR1 and CDR2 are SGHTA and FQGNSA. The CDR3 is 14 amino acids. V shed 7 bases and J 5 bases; nucleotides not matched to a gene: 7. This CDR3 is CASTQSGGHNEQFF. The CDR3 DNA reads as TGTGCCAGCACCCAAAGCGGGGGACACAATGAGCAGTTCTTC.

The chain joins TRBV6-5 to TRBJ2-5; D is perhaps TRBD1 (6 bases). In germline, CDR1 is MNHEY, CDR2 SVGAGI. This CDR3 comprises 15 residues. Trimming stripped 8 bases from V and 5 bases from J, with 21 bases between. The DNA of the CDR3 is TGTGCCAGCGCGTTAGGGCACGGGACAAAGGAGACCCAGTACTTC. Protein product: CASALGHGTKETQYF.

V usage is TRBV6-6 and J usage is TRBJ1-2; TRBD1 might be the D (6 bases). CDR3 length: 13 residues. From germline, CDR1 is MNHNY and CDR2 SVGAGI (reference sequence). Trimming left V 7 bases short and J 2 bases short, with 11 bases between. This chain's CDR3 is CASKNQGNYGYTF. The CDR3 DNA is TGTGCCAGCAAAAACCAGGGGAACTATGGCTACACCTTC.

This clone was seen a handful of times. The V gene is TRBV27, the J gene TRBJ1-6; the D is unclear. V gave up 3 bases and J gave up 2 bases, with 14 bases separating them. The CDR3 extends over 17 amino acids. Germline V lookup: CDR1 MNHEY, CDR2 SMNVEV (reference sequence). The CDR3 nucleotides read TGTGCCAGCAGTTTTCTGGGGAGGACGACCTATAATTCACCCCTCCACTTT. It encodes CASSFLGRTTYNSPLHF.

The rearrangement joins TRBV13 to TRBJ2-3; no reliable D call. Germline assignment: CDR1 PRHDT and CDR2 FYEKMQ (reference sequence). The V and J ends lost 5 bases and 5 bases respectively, with 17 bases between them. The CDR3 consists of 15 residues. This CDR3 is CASSPKVAPGDTQYF. As DNA, the CDR3 is TGTGCCAGCAGCCCTAAAGTGGCGCCGGGAGATACGCAGTATTTT.

This rearrangement joins TRBV19 to TRBJ2-7; TRBD1 agrees at 12 bases. V dropped 4 bases and J dropped 6; count of bases not matched to a gene: 4. CDR3 length equals 14 residues. CDR1 is LNHDA and CDR2 is SQIVND in the germline V gene (reference sequence). The chain's CDR3 is CASSRGTGGGEQYF. Here the CDR3 DNA reads TGTGCCAGTAGTAGAGGGACAGGGGGCGGCGAGCAGTACTTC.

V is TRBV6-6 and J is TRBJ1-1; D possibly corresponds to TRBD1 (6 bases). The CDR3 covers 14 residues. The germline gives CDR1 MNHNY, CDR2 SVGAGI (reference sequence). Trimming pared 2 bases from V and 2 bases from J, leaving 9 bases between. DNA of the CDR3: TGTGCCAGCAGTTACGGACAGACCAACACTGAAGCTTTCTTT. The encoded protein is CASSYGQTNTEAFF.

This chain uses TRBV5-4 with TRBJ2-7, with 9 bases identical to TRBD1. Germline-derived CDR1 and CDR2 are SGHNT and YYREEE (reference sequence). The CDR3 length is 15 residues. With V trimmed by 4 bases and J by 3 bases, 8 bases remained unmatched. CDR3 sequence: CASSAPGQGFYEQYF. The CDR3 region has the DNA TGTGCCAGCAGCGCACCGGGACAGGGCTTCTACGAGCAGTACTTC. Supplemented by reference TRBV5-4 and TRBJ2-7, the full variable domain reads ETGVTQSPTHLIKTRGQQVTLRCSSQSGHNTVSWYQQALGQGPQFIFQYYREEENGRGNFPPRFSGLQFPNYSSELNVNALELDDSALYLCASSAPGQGFYEQYFGPGTRLTVT.

The chain is built from TRBV11-2 and TRBJ1-2; 9 bases fit TRBD1. CDR1 and CDR2 (germline): SGHAT, FQNNGV. This CDR3 region has 17 residues. With V trimmed by 5 bases and J by 0 bases, 10 bases remained unmatched. CDR3: CASSRGQGYLTNYGYTF. CDR3 nucleotides: TGTGCCAGCAGCCGGGGACAGGGATATCTTACTAACTATGGCTACACCTTC.